Listed below are T cell receptor beta chains from one sample, sequenced in a study of spatial heterogeneity in lung cancer. TCRdb recomputed calls from the 5' RACE reads with MiXCR, one row per CDR3 protein. Of over a thousand distinct CDR3 sequences listed, roughly 26% were seen once; the top ten hold roughly 20%. This material consisted of lung tumor tissue, taken at surgery. The source is a male donor with early-stage non-small cell lung cancer. Each CDR3 is given with its conserved first and last residue. The D gene is left open where the match is weak. Size is omitted from some rows. Given values are once, few, many or a class for expanded clones.

abundance,j_gene,v_gene,d_gene,CDR3aa,CDR3nt
NA,TRBJ1-1,TRBV12-3/TRBV12-4,NA,CASSFPPAASRQSLNTEAFF,TGTGCCAGCAGTTTTCCACCGGCCGCCTCTCGACAGTCCTTGAACACTGAAGCTTTCTTT
large,TRBJ2-2,TRBV13,TRBD1,CASSLPGQGKNTGELFF,TGTGCCAGCAGCTTACCGGGACAGGGAAAAAACACCGGGGAGCTGTTTTTT
large,TRBJ2-7,TRBV7-8,TRBD1,CASSLRGQGTSYEQYF,TGTGCCAGCAGCCTGAGAGGACAGGGGACGTCCTACGAGCAGTACTTC
NA,TRBJ2-1,TRBV27,NA,CASSLAALGEQFF,TGTGCCAGCAGTTTGGCAGCCCTCGGTGAGCAGTTCTTC
many,TRBJ1-1,TRBV29-1,NA,CSVEGRTRDTEAFF,TGCAGCGTTGAGGGTCGGACAAGGGACACTGAAGCTTTCTTT
few,TRBJ1-6,TRBV13,NA,CASSLVRGGGSSYNSPLHF,TGTGCCAGCAGCTTAGTGCGGGGTGGGGGAAGCTCCTATAATTCACCCCTCCACTTT
large,TRBJ1-5,TRBV24-1,NA,CATSDILGQPQHF,TGTGCCACCAGTGATATCCTCGGTCAGCCCCAGCATTTT
NA,TRBJ1-1,TRBV10-1,TRBD1,CASSEGQGSLTEAFF,TGCGCCAGCAGTGAGGGACAGGGATCCCTCACTGAAGCTTTCTTT
NA,TRBJ2-2,TRBV5-1,NA,CASSSEAGAAGELFF,TGCGCCAGCAGCTCGGAGGCAGGGGCGGCCGGGGAGCTGTTTTTT
NA,TRBJ1-6,TRBV7-9,NA,CASSLGGLGSPLHF,TGTGCCAGCAGCTTAGGGGGTTTGGGATCACCCCTCCACTTT
medium-sized,TRBJ2-1,TRBV29-1,TRBD2,CSVERLAGGPTTRDEQFF,TGCAGCGTTGAAAGACTAGCGGGAGGGCCTACTACACGCGATGAGCAGTTCTTC
medium-sized,TRBJ1-5,TRBV30,NA,CAWSVSYGGQPQHF,TGTGCCTGGAGTGTAAGCTATGGAGGCCAGCCCCAGCATTTT
NA,TRBJ2-5,TRBV27,NA,CASSLGWGETQYF,TGTGCCAGCAGTTTAGGTTGGGGAGAGACCCAGTACTTC
large,TRBJ1-5,TRBV9,TRBD1,CASSGQGDQPQHF,TGTGCCAGCAGCGGACAGGGAGATCAGCCCCAGCATTTT
medium-sized,TRBJ2-7,TRBV7-6,NA,CASSLAGRGYTREQYF,TGTGCCAGCAGCTTAGCGGGGCGGGGCTATACGCGAGAGCAGTACTTC
NA,TRBJ2-7,TRBV27,NA,CASSSTSAGEQYF,TGTGCCAGCAGTTCCACATCAGCGGGCGAGCAGTACTTC
many,TRBJ2-2,TRBV4-2,TRBD1,CASSERTGMTGELFF,TGTGCCAGCAGCGAACGGACAGGGATGACCGGGGAGCTGTTTTTT
few,TRBJ2-7,TRBV7-2,NA,CASSPQAYEQYF,TGTGCCAGCAGCCCGCAGGCCTACGAGCAGTACTTC
few,TRBJ2-3,TRBV9,NA,CASSLRTGEITDTQYF,TGTGCCAGCAGCCTCCGGACTGGAGAGATCACAGATACGCAGTATTTT